The subject of this entry is one T cell receptor (beta chain). The antigen is not known. These data come from a study of vaccination and CD4 T cells after COVID-19. Study-wide context: Cellular stimulation was performed using overlapping spike peptides derived from SARS-CoV-2, HCoV-NL63, HCoV-OC43 and HCoV-229E.

Treatment defined: roughly 10-day PBMC culture with coronavirus spike peptide pools or control peptides (ViraFEST assay). Before TCRs were sequenced, ViraFEST expanded antigen-specific T cells with peptide pools. When nine to ten days of culture had elapsed, CD4+ T cells were isolated by negative selection. The assay that was used to sequence DNA from cultured CD4+ T cells was the Oncomine TCR Beta short-read assay. TCRdb re-called the PCR reads with MiXCR, one entry per CDR3 protein. The table has about 14,000 distinct CDR3 sequences, roughly 55% seen once; the top ten hold approximately 15%. The CDR3 is 17 residues long.

The chain links TRBV21-1 to TRBJ2-5; the table's D call of TRBD2 was not tested on the DNA. TRBV21-1 is a listed pseudogene. The receptor was isolated from a human donor who had recovered from COVID-19. Sequencing was carried out using CD4+ T cells from blood, cultured in vitro. The CDR3 protein is CASSKAPLAGAPETQYF. For the CDR3, the DNA is TGTGCCAGCAGCAAAGCCCCACTAGCGGGAGCCCCAGAGACCCAGTACTTC.